The source of this T cell receptor beta chain is a study of T cells in Graves' hyperthyroidism and ophthalmopathy. Study context: Peripheral blood was drawn at first diagnosis, prior to all treatment. Points from the study as a whole: Most clonotypes expanded in thyroid above 0.001 were likewise present in blood.

Patients showing uncontrolled infection, other autoimmune disease, pregnancy or lactation were ineligible. Orbital computed tomography, thyroid ultrasound, serum thyroxine and TRAb, and clinical symptoms together informed the diagnoses. This clonotype is termed medium-sized. Antigen specificity is unknown. Germline and junction disagree at one end, which may indicate a read error. CDR1 and CDR2 from the germline V gene are SGHRS and YFSETQ. The length of the CDR3 is 14 residues. Amplified TCR beta CDR3 regions came from RNA transcripts. The HTBI primer set served for first-round RT-PCR of the TCR CDR3. A single record per CDR3 protein comes from TCRdb applying MiXCR to the multiplex PCR reads. The top ten clones hold over 8% of a sample with about 52,000 distinct CDR3 sequences, 48% of them seen once.

The sequencing input was blood. The V call is TRBV5-1, the J call TRBJ1-1; D unclear. The sequence derives from a woman aged 45-60 years with Graves' ophthalmopathy. The CDR3 protein is CASSLDGSNTDAFF. The CDR3 bases are TGCGCCAGCAGCTTAGACGGCAGTAACACTGATGCTTTCTTT. The entire variable domain, with the rest obtained from reference TRBV5-1 and TRBJ1-1, is as follows: KAGVTQTPRYLIKTRGQQVTLSCSPISGHRSVSWYQQTPGQGLQFLFEYFSETQRNKGNFPGRFSGRQFSNSRSEMNVSTLELGDSALYLCASSLDGSNTDAFFGQGTRLTVV.